This TCR beta chain came from a study of CD8+ T cells in alopecia areata listed by TCRdb under 2018. Turning to the overall study: The treated patients, all with moderate-to-severe alopecia areata, were enrolled in an open-label pilot trial of oral tofacitinib given at 5 to 10 mg twice daily. Biopsies were taken from tofacitinib-treated patients at baseline and at 4 and 24 weeks of treatment, and a later scalp biopsy was taken in several of the tofacitinib-treated patients. To study T cell clonal expansion in alopecia areata, the researchers applied high-throughput TCRbeta sequencing to both the C3H/HeJ mouse model and human patients. Human TCRbeta sequencing covered scalp tissue and sorted CD4+ and CD8+ peripheral blood T cells from patchy and totalis/universalis alopecia areata patients and healthy controls. Amplification of TCRbeta CDR3 regions was done by immunoSEQ multiplex PCR using 35 Vbeta forward primers and 13 Jbeta reverse primers. RNA was obtained with the PAXgene miRNA kit for fixed scalp, the miRNeasy kit for PBMCs, and the RNeasy kit for mouse skin. Clonality in the scalp was compared among normal scalp (n=4), patchy alopecia areata scalp (n=8), and alopecia totalis/universalis scalp (n=8). Tofacitinib was administered for 6 to 18 months, and 6 months of follow-up off drug were then conducted to assess delayed response and recurrence.

General conclusions and limits of the study: Scalp TCR repertoire analysis is complicated because resident alphabeta T cells in normal human skin are also sequenced, whereas mouse skin is dominated by gammadelta T cells. Compared with mice, TCR sequences shared between patients were less clear, possibly partly because of HLA diversity across the patient population. Lesional scalp, especially in alopecia totalis/universalis, showed higher clonality and more expanded CD8+ clones than normal scalp, suggesting antigenic drive.

Library generation was performed with the immunoSEQ multiplex PCR assay. To provide template for TCR sequencing, every sample had RNA extracted and reverse transcribed into cDNA. First-strand cDNA was synthesized using SuperScript III with a 2:1 mix of oligo-dT and random hexamers. A synthetic immune receptor repertoire was used to assess amplification bias, and residual bias was removed computationally. From the authors' description of their analysis: Raw reads were preprocessed for error removal, and CDR3 was defined according to IMGT conventions as running from the conserved cysteine to phenylalanine. To get clonality, Shannon entropy was normalized by log2 of the number of productive unique TCRs and the result was subtracted from 1. CD4 or CD8 identity of scalp clones was inferred by cross-referencing scalp TCRbeta sequences with sorted blood CD4 and CD8 repertoires. The clones in this table, taken by TCRdb from immuneACCESS, are in-frame only. Not every clone is retained; where verified, under half of the shortfall comes from an unresolved V gene, and the cause of the rest is unknown. V, J and clone size derive from that table, while D and trimming were established from the DNA sequence. This sample is represented by some 170,000 clones; just over 65% of them were singletons. The leading ten clones occupy over 10% of the sample.

A word on this clone: Its antigen remains unidentified. No per-base quality is available; no much larger clone lies one base away.

The sample's time point label, in plain terms: baseline before oral tofacitinib. Peripheral blood and lesional scalp punch biopsies were obtained from patients with alopecia areata. PBMCs were separated by density centrifugation and stained for CD3, CD4 and CD8, after which CD4+ and CD8+ T cells were sorted on a FACSAria. This TCR was sampled from a human donor with alopecia areata. The material was CD8+ T cells sorted from blood, obtained at week 0.

The CDR3 here reads CAWSSDSLNYNEQFF. Here is the DNA: TGTGCCTGGAGCTCAGACAGCCTTAACTACAATGAGCAGTTCTTC. The V gene is TRBV30 and the J gene is TRBJ2-1; TRBD1 might be the D gene, on 5 matching bases. The germline V gene (reference sequence) gives CDR1 as GTSNPN and CDR2 as SVGIG. V lost 3 bases and J lost 3 bases; the stretch between them is 15 bases long. The CDR3 holds 15 amino acids from the cysteine to the phenylalanine. Only the CDR3 DNA is retained, 45 bases long and in frame from the first base.